Listed below are T cell receptor beta chains from one sample, sequenced in a study of T cell responses to AZD1222 COVID-19 vaccine. Profiled with immunoSEQ multiplex PCR; TCRdb holds only in-frame clones, not every one. This repertoire shows roughly 120,000 clones, around 89% found once; its top ten account for just over 3.5%. The input for sequencing was peripheral blood, taken 28 days after the second AZD1222 dose. These receptors were taken from an adult who received the AZD1222 COVID-19 vaccine. CDR3s include the opening cysteine and the closing phenylalanine or tryptophan. The D gene is left open where the match is weak. Part of the rows lack a size; the others show once, few, many or a class for expanded clones.

v_gene	abundance	j_gene	len	d_gene	CDR3aa	CDR3nt
TRBV6-1	-	TRBJ1-5	14	-	CASSERGGNQPQHF	TGTGCCAGCAGTGAACGGGGGGGCAATCAGCCCCAGCATTTT
TRBV5-1	-	TRBJ1-2	14	-	CASSLAGGRGGYTF	TGCGCCAGCAGCTTGGCCGGAGGGAGGGGTGGCTACACCTTC
TRBV21-1	-	TRBJ2-7	14	-	CASSTEGAAYEQYF	TGTGCCAGCAGCACTGAAGGCGCGGCCTACGAGCAGTACTTC
TRBV5-6	-	TRBJ1-5	16	-	CASSLNSGRSNQPQHF	TGTGCCAGCAGCTTGAATTCCGGTCGTAGCAATCAGCCCCAGCATTTT
TRBV4-2	-	TRBJ1-1	14	-	CASSQQQMNTEAFF	TGTGCCAGCAGCCAACAACAGATGAACACTGAAGCTTTCTTT
TRBV29-1	-	TRBJ1-2	14	-	CSADSPGVSPRYTF	TGCAGCGCGGACAGTCCGGGGGTCTCGCCCCGCTACACCTTC
TRBV12-5	-	TRBJ1-6	17	TRBD1	CASGLVLGRGQDSPLHF	TGTGCTAGTGGTTTGGTACTAGGCAGGGGGCAAGATTCACCCCTCCACTTT
TRBV25-1	-	TRBJ1-2	12	-	CASVGPGEGYTF	TGTGCCAGCGTGGGGCCAGGGGAAGGCTACACCTTC
TRBV5-3	-	TRBJ1-5	16	-	CARTDGAGMSNQPQHF	TGTGCCAGAACCGACGGGGCAGGGATGAGCAATCAGCCCCAGCATTTT
TRBV19	-	TRBJ2-2	14	-	CATRGPRGTGELFF	TGTGCCACCCGGGGGCCCCGAGGCACCGGGGAGCTGTTTTTT
TRBV3-1/TRBV3-2	-	TRBJ2-7	19	-	CASSQEGWGDDPSSYEQYF	TGTGCCAGCAGCCAAGAGGGGTGGGGGGACGATCCAAGCTCCTACGAGCAGTACTTC
TRBV27	-	TRBJ1-1	16	-	CASSLFTRRAHTEAFF	TGTGCCAGCAGTTTATTCACCAGACGGGCGCACACTGAAGCTTTCTTT
TRBV7-9	-	TRBJ1-5	16	TRBD1	CASSLGSDRGDRPQHF	TGTGCCAGCAGCTTAGGCTCGGACAGGGGGGATCGGCCCCAGCATTTT
TRBV6-6	-	TRBJ1-5	14	TRBD1	CASWGQVTNQPQHF	TGTGCCAGCTGGGGACAGGTTACCAATCAGCCCCAGCATTTT
TRBV6-1	few	TRBJ1-1	16	-	CASSAERGFAMTEAFF	TGTGCCAGCAGTGCTGAAAGGGGATTTGCAATGACTGAAGCTTTCTTT
TRBV5-1	few	TRBJ1-2	15	-	CASSLGLRGGYGYTF	TGCGCCAGCAGCTTGGGGCTTCGGGGCGGGTATGGCTACACCTTC
TRBV7-9	once	TRBJ1-1	17	TRBD1	CASSFVGAGGRSTEAFF	TGTGCCAGCAGCTTCGTCGGGGCAGGGGGTAGGAGCACTGAAGCTTTCTTT
TRBV9	-	TRBJ2-1	16	-	CASSVEGGSSYNEQFF	TGTGCCAGCAGCGTAGAAGGGGGGAGCTCCTACAATGAGCAGTTCTTC
TRBV7-9	-	TRBJ2-5	17	TRBD2	CASSRGTSGGDGETQYF	TGTGCCAGCAGCCGCGGGACTAGCGGGGGGGACGGAGAGACCCAGTACTTC
TRBV9	-	TRBJ1-2	14	-	CASSVEERGYGYTF	TGTGCCAGCAGCGTAGAGGAACGAGGGTATGGCTACACCTTC
TRBV6-5	-	TRBJ1-2	15	-	CASSQMGRGGGGYTF	TGTGCCAGCAGTCAGATGGGACGGGGAGGAGGAGGCTACACCTTC
TRBV3-1/TRBV3-2	once	TRBJ2-7	15	TRBD1	CASRRATGDSYEQYF	TGTGCCAGCAGAAGAGCGACAGGGGACTCCTACGAGCAGTACTTC
TRBV5-4	-	TRBJ1-2	16	TRBD1	CASSPPGQGLYYGYTF	TGTGCCAGCAGCCCCCCGGGACAGGGATTGTACTATGGCTACACCTTC
TRBV9	-	TRBJ2-1	16	TRBD2	CASSTPHQGGVVEQFF	TGTGCCAGCAGCACCCCTCACCAGGGAGGGGTCGTTGAGCAGTTCTTC
TRBV5-6	-	TRBJ2-7	14	-	CASSPRGDPYEQYF	TGTGCCAGCAGCCCCCGGGGAGACCCGTACGAGCAGTACTTC
TRBV19	-	TRBJ2-7	14	TRBD1	CASSIATGPYEQYF	TGTGCCAGTAGTATAGCGACAGGGCCCTACGAGCAGTACTTC
TRBV3-1/TRBV3-2	once	TRBJ2-7	16	TRBD2	CASSFPTSGSFGEQYF	TGTGCCAGCAGCTTTCCGACTAGCGGGAGTTTTGGCGAGCAGTACTTC
TRBV11-2	-	TRBJ1-3	16	-	CASSLDRVFSGNTIYF	TGTGCCAGCAGCTTAGATCGGGTATTCTCTGGAAACACCATATATTTT
TRBV10-1	-	TRBJ1-3	16	TRBD1	CASTTPQGAAGNTIYF	TGCGCCAGCACCACCCCACAGGGGGCGGCTGGAAACACCATATATTTT
TRBV6-5	-	TRBJ1-1	14	TRBD1	CASSQGALNTEAFF	TGTGCCAGCAGCCAGGGGGCGTTGAACACTGAAGCTTTCTTT
TRBV4-2	-	TRBJ2-5	15	-	CASTFKRVLQETQYF	TGTGCCAGCACCTTTAAGCGGGTACTTCAAGAGACCCAGTACTTC